A single T cell receptor (beta chain) is shown here with its context. Its specificity is unknown. Amplification targeted TCR beta CDR3 regions from RNA transcripts. Using the HTBI primer set, a first-round RT-PCR was run on the TCR CDR3. Via MiXCR, TCRdb re-called the multiplex PCR reads, giving one row per CDR3 protein. The sample has 300,000 to 500,000 distinct CDR3 sequences; about 15% are singletons. The source of the sample is a study of T cells in Graves' hyperthyroidism and ophthalmopathy. Study-level results: Blood shared most expanded thyroid clonotypes above 0.001.

Stable disease denoted Graves' hyperthyroidism without ophthalmopathy progression within 18 months. Uncontrolled infection, other autoimmune disease, pregnancy or lactation barred patients from enrollment. For the diagnoses, clinical symptoms, serum thyroxine and TRAb, thyroid ultrasound and orbital computed tomography were used. Per the germline V gene, CDR1 is ENHRY and CDR2 is SYGVKD. The CDR3 consists of 16 residues. V gave up 3 bases and J gave up 0 bases; unmatched junction bases: 6. This chain uses TRBV10-3 with TRBJ2-3, with 7 bases lining up with TRBD1. The sample comprised blood. The TCR originated in a woman aged 25 to 39 with Graves' hyperthyroidism. The chain's CDR3 is CAISERGRTSTDTQYF. The CDR3 DNA reads as TGTGCCATCAGTGAAAGGGGGCGGACTAGCACAGATACGCAGTATTTT.